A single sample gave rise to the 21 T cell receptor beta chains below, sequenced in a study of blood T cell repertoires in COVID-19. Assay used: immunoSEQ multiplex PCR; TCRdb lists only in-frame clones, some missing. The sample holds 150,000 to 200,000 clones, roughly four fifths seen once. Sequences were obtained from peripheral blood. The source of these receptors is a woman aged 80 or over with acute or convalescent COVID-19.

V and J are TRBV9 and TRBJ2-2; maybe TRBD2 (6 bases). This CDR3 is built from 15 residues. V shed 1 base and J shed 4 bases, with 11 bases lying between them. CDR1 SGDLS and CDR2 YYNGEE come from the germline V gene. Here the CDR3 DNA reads TGTGCCAGCAGCGTAAGGCAGGGAGGCACCGGGGAGCTGTTTTTT. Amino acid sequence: CASSVRQGGTGELFF.

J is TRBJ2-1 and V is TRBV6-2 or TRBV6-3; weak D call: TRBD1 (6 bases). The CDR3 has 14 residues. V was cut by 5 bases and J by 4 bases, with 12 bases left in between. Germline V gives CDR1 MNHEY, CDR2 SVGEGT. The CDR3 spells CASSRPGQYNEQFF. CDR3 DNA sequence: TGTGCCAGCAGTCGCCCGGGACAATACAATGAGCAGTTCTTC.

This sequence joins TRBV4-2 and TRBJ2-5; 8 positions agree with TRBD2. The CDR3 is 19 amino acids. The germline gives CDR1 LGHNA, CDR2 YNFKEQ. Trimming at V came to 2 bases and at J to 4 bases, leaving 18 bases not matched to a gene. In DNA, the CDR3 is TGTGCCAGCAGCCAACCCATGATCGTGCGGGGGGTATTGGGAGAGACCCAGTACTTC. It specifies CASSQPMIVRGVLGETQYF.

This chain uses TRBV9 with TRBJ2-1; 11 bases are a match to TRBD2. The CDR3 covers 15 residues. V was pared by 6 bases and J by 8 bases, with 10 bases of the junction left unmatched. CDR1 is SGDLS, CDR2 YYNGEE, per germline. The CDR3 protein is CASTLSGRAFDEQFF. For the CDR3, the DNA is TGTGCCAGCACCCTTAGCGGGAGGGCCTTCGATGAGCAGTTCTTC.

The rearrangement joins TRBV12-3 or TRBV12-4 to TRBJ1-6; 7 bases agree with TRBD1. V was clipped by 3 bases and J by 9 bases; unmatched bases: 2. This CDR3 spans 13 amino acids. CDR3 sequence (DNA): TGTGCCAGCAGTTTCCACAGGGGTTCACCCCTCCACTTT. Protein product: CASSFHRGSPLHF.

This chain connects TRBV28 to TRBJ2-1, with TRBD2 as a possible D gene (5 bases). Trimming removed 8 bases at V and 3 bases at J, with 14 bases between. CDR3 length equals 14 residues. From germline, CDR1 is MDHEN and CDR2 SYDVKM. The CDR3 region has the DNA TGTGCCAGCCGCCGGGATCCGAACTACAATGAGCAGTTCTTC. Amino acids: CASRRDPNYNEQFF. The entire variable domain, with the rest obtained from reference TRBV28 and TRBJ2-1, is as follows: DVKVTQSSRYLVKRTGEKVFLECVQDMDHENMFWYRQDPGLGLRLIYFSYDVKMKEKGDIPEGYSVSREKKERFSLILESASTNQTSMYLCASRRDPNYNEQFFGPGTRLTVL.

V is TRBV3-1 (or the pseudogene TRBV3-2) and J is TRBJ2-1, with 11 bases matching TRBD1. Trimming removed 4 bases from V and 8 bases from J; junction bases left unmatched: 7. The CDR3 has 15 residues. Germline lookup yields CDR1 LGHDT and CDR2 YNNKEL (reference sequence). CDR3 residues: CASSRRGTGGDEQFF. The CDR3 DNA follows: TGTGCCAGCAGCCGCCGTGGGACAGGGGGGGATGAGCAGTTCTTC.

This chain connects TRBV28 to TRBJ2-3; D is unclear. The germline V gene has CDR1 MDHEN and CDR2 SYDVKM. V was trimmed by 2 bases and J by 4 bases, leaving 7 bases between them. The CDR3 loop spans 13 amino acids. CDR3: CASSLASPDTQYF. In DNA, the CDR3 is TGTGCCAGCAGTTTAGCTAGTCCAGATACGCAGTATTTT.

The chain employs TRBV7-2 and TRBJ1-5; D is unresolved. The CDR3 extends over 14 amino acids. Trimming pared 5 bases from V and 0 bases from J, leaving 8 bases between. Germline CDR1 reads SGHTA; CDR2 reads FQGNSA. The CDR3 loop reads CASSPQYSNQPQHF. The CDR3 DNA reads TGTGCCAGCAGCCCCCAGTATAGCAATCAGCCCCAGCATTTT.

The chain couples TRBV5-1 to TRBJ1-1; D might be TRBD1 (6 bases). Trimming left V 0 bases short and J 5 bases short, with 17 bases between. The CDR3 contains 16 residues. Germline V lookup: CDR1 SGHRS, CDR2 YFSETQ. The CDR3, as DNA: TGCGCCAGCAGCTTGGAGGGGCAGGGGACGGGGACTGAAGCTTTCTTT. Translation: CASSLEGQGTGTEAFF.

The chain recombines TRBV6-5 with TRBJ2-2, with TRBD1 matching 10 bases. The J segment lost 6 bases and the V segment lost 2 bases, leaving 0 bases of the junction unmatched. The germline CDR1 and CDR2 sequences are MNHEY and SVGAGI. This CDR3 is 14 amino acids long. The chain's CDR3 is CASSYGTGAGELFF. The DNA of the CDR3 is TGTGCCAGCAGTTACGGGACAGGGGCCGGGGAGCTGTTTTTT.

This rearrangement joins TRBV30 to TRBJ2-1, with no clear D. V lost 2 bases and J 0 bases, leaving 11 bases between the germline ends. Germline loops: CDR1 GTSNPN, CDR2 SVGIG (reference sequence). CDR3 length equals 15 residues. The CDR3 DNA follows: TGTGCCTGGAGTACCGACTCCAGCTCCTACAATGAGCAGTTCTTC. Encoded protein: CAWSTDSSSYNEQFF.

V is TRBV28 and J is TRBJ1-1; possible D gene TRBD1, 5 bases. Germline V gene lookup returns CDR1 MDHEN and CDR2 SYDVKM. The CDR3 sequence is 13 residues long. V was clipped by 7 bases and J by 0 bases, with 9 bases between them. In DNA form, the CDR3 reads TGTGCCAGCATTGCAGGGATGAACACTGAAGCTTTCTTT. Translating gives CASIAGMNTEAFF.

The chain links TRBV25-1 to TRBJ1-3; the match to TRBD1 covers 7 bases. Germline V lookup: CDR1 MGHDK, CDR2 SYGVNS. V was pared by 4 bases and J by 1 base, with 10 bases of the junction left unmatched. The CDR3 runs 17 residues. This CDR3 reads CASSGDRTLLSGNTIYF. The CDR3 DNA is TGTGCCAGCAGTGGGGACAGAACACTATTATCTGGAAACACCATATATTTT. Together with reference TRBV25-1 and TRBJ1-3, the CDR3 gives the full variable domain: EADIYQTPRYLVIGTGKKITLECSQTMGHDKMYWYQQDPGMELHLIHYSYGVNSTEKGDLSSESTVSRIRTEHFPLTLESARPSHTSQYLCASSGDRTLLSGNTIYFGEGSWLTVV.

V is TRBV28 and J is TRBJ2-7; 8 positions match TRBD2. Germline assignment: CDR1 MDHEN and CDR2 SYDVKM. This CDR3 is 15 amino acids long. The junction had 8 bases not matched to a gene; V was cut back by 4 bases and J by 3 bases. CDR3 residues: CASSSLPTSGYEQYF. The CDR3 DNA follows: TGTGCCAGCAGTTCCCTACCTACTAGCGGCTACGAGCAGTACTTC.

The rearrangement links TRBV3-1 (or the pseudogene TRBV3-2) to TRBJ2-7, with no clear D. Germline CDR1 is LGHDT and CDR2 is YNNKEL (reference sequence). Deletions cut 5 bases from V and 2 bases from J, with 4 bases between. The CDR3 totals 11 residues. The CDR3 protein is CASSSTYEQYF. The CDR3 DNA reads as TGTGCCAGCAGCTCCACCTACGAGCAGTACTTC.

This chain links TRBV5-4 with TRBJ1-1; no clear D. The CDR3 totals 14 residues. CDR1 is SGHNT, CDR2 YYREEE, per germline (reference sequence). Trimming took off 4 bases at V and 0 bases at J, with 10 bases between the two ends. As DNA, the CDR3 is TGTGCCAGCAGCACTGAGGTGATGAACACTGAAGCTTTCTTT. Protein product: CASSTEVMNTEAFF. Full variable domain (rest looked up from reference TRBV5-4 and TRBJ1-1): ETGVTQSPTHLIKTRGQQVTLRCSSQSGHNTVSWYQQALGQGPQFIFQYYREEENGRGNFPPRFSGLQFPNYSSELNVNALELDDSALYLCASSTEVMNTEAFFGQGTRLTVV.

CDR3 DNA: TGTGCTAGTGGTTTGGTACAGGGGCCGATGAACACTGAAGCTTTCTTT. Translated, it gives CASGLVQGPMNTEAFF. The gene calls are TRBV12-5 and TRBJ1-1; TRBD1 aligns across 7 bases. Germline V gene data show CDR1 as LGHNT and CDR2 as FRNRAP. V gave up 0 bases and J gave up 0 bases; unmatched junction bases: 4. The CDR3 is made up of 16 amino acids.

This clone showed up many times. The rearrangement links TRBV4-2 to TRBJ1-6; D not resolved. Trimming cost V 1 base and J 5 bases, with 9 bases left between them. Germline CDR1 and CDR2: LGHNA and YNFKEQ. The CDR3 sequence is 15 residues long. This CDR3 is CASSQAAGNNSPLHF. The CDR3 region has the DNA TGTGCCAGCAGCCAAGCAGCGGGAAATAATTCACCCCTCCACTTT.

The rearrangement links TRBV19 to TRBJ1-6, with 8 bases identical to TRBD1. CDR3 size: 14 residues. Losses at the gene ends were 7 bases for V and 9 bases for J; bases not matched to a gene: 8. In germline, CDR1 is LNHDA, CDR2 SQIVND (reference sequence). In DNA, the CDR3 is TGTGCCAGTACCCAGGACAGGGTTGTTTCACCCCTCCACTTT. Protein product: CASTQDRVVSPLHF.

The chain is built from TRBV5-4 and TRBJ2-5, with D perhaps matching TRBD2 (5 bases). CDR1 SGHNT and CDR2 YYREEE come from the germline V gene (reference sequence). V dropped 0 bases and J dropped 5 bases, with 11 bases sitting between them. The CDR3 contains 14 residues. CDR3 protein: CASSLAGVGETQYF. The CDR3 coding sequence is TGTGCCAGCAGCTTGGCCGGGGTCGGGGAGACCCAGTACTTC. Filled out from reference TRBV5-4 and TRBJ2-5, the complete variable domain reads ETGVTQSPTHLIKTRGQQVTLRCSSQSGHNTVSWYQQALGQGPQFIFQYYREEENGRGNFPPRFSGLQFPNYSSELNVNALELDDSALYLCASSLAGVGETQYFGPGTRLLVL.